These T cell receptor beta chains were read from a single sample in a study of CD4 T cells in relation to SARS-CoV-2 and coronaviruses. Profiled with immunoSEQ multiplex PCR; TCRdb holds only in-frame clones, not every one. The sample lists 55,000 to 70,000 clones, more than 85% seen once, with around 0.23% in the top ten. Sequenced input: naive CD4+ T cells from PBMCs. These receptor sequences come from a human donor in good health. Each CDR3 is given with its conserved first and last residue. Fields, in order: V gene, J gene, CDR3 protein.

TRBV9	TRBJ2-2	CASSELGSLTGELFF
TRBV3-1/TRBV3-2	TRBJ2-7	CASSQGGYEQYF
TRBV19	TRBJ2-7	CASSVAVSYEQYF
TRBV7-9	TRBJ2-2	CASTPGPQGSGELFF
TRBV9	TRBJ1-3	CASSSDLVGNTIYF
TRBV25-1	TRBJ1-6	CASSRGGGSPLHF
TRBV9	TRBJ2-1	CASSAEGSSYNEQFF
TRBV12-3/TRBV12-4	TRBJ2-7	CASSWTASEQYF
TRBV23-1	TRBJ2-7	CASSQSGRGRDEQYF
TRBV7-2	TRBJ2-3	CASSLLGQGSADTQYF
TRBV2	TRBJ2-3	CASSERGRDTDTQYF
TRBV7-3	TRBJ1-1	CASSLMGQGTEAFF
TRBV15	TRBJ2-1	CATSRGDRVGSFSSYNEQFF
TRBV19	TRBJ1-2	CASRRGSLTAHGYTF
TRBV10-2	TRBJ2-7	CASSDQGGYEQYF
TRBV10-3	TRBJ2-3	CAISDPSGADTQYF
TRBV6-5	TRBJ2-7	CASSYSMGQGSYEQYF
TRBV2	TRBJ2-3	CASSVEGRVTDTQYF
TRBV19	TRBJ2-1	CASKRLLAGRGNEQFF
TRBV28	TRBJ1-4	CASTIDRDSGKLFF
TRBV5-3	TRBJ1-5	CARSLAGRGSNQPQHF
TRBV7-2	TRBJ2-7	CASSARLAGGHEQYF
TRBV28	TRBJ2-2	CASNDFLANTGELFF
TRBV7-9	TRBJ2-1	CASSLRAGENEQFF
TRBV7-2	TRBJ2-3	CASSPQGGYTDTQYF
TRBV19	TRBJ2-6	CASSIRSAGANVLTF
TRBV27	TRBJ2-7	CASKAGLAGVEQYF
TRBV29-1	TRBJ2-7	CSVVGSYEQYF
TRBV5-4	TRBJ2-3	CASSGPGTGRVDTQYF
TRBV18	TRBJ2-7	CASSPSAGLRYEQYF
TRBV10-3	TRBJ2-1	CAISESRDSARAEQFF
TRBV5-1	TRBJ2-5	CASSLGDPQETQYF
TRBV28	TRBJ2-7	CASSSQGQTRGEQYF
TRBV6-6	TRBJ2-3	CASSYPGRGADTQYF
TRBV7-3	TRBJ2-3	CASSLTRTETDTQYF
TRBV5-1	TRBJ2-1	CASSSGPAGLSYNEQFF
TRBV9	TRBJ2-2	CASSVGGAGSTGELFF
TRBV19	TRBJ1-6	CASSRTPGQNSPLHF
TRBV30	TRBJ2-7	CAWRAAGSTYEQYF
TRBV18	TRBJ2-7	CASSPPSSYEQYF
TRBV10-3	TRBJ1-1	CAISETQGANTEAFF
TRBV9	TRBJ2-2	CASSVDRVTGELFF